Listed below are T cell receptor beta chains from one sample, sequenced in a study of PD-L1 blockade in urothelial cancer. The method was immunoSEQ multiplex PCR; TCRdb's version includes in-frame clones alone and lacks a portion of them. The sample includes about 130,000 clones, about 81% of them seen just once. Sequences were derived from PBMCs, sampled around atezolizumab (anti-PD-L1) treatment. The receptors shown here come from a man aged 50 or older with urothelial cancer. Each CDR3 is given with its conserved first and last residue. The order of the fields is J gene, V gene, D gene, clone size, CDR3 DNA, CDR3 protein. A D gene is named only where the DNA matches it firmly. Clone size is given for some rows only: seen once, a few or many times, or a class if the clone is expanded.

J: TRBJ2-3
V: TRBV5-1
D: TRBD2
size: .
DNA: TGCGCCAGCACCCCGGGCGGGAGGGCGACAGATACGCAGTATTTT
CDR3: CASTPGGRATDTQYF

J: TRBJ1-2
V: TRBV7-9
D: .
size: .
DNA: TGTGCCAGCAGCTTAGCGACAGCACATGGCTACACCTTC
CDR3: CASSLATAHGYTF

J: TRBJ2-7
V: TRBV5-1
D: TRBD2
size: .
DNA: TGCGCCAGCAGCTTTAGCGGGGCAACCTACGAGCAGTACTTC
CDR3: CASSFSGATYEQYF

J: TRBJ2-1
V: TRBV29-1
D: .
size: few
DNA: TGCAGCGTTGAAGCGGGACTCCTAGTCTATGAGCAGTTCTTC
CDR3: CSVEAGLLVYEQFF

J: TRBJ1-5
V: TRBV28
D: TRBD1
size: .
DNA: TGTGCCAGCAGTTTAAGCAGGGGGTATTATCAGCCCCAGCATTTT
CDR3: CASSLSRGYYQPQHF

J: TRBJ1-6
V: TRBV5-1
D: .
size: .
DNA: TGCGCCAGCAGCTTAAGTACAGATTCACCCCTCCACTTT
CDR3: CASSLSTDSPLHF

J: TRBJ1-3
V: TRBV28
D: .
size: .
DNA: TGTGCCAGCAGTTCCTGGACAGTCTCTGGAAACACCATATATTTT
CDR3: CASSSWTVSGNTIYF

J: TRBJ1-2
V: TRBV5-6
D: TRBD1
size: .
DNA: TGTGCCAGCAGTAGGGACAGGAATGGCTACACCTTC
CDR3: CASSRDRNGYTF

J: TRBJ2-2
V: TRBV19
D: .
size: .
DNA: TGTGCCAGTAGTATTGATCGGTACACCGGGGAGCTGTTTTTT
CDR3: CASSIDRYTGELFF

J: TRBJ2-5
V: TRBV20-1
D: .
size: .
DNA: TGCAGTGTCGTACGGGAGACCCAGTACTTC
CDR3: CSVVRETQYF

J: TRBJ2-4
V: TRBV5-6
D: TRBD1
size: .
DNA: TGTGCCAGCAGCCTGGGACAGGGAGAAAACATTCAGTACTTC
CDR3: CASSLGQGENIQYF

J: TRBJ1-5
V: TRBV19
D: .
size: few
DNA: TGTGCCAGTAGTGGACATAGCAATCAGCCCCAGCATTTT
CDR3: CASSGHSNQPQHF

J: TRBJ2-4
V: TRBV11-2
D: .
size: once
DNA: TGTGCCAGCAGCTTGGCAGGGAACCTGAAAAACATTCAGTACTTC
CDR3: CASSLAGNLKNIQYF

J: TRBJ2-1
V: TRBV4-1
D: TRBD1
size: .
DNA: TGCGCCAGCATGAAGACGGGACAGGGGTTTAATGAGCAGTTCTTC
CDR3: CASMKTGQGFNEQFF

J: TRBJ2-7
V: TRBV18
D: TRBD2
size: .
DNA: TGTGCCAGCTCACAAGGGACTAGCGGACTGTACGAGCAGTACTTC
CDR3: CASSQGTSGLYEQYF

J: TRBJ2-3
V: TRBV6-5
D: TRBD1
size: .
DNA: TGTGCCAGCAGTAATGGACAGGACTCAAGTACGCAGTATTTT
CDR3: CASSNGQDSSTQYF

J: TRBJ2-7
V: TRBV28
D: TRBD2
size: .
DNA: TGTGCCAGCAGGGGAGGGACTAGCGGCCCTAGCTCCTACGAGCAGTACTTC
CDR3: CASRGGTSGPSSYEQYF

J: TRBJ1-1
V: TRBV7-4
D: TRBD1
size: .
DNA: TGTGCCAGCAGCCACGGACAGGGAGGGGGCGAAGCTTTCTTT
CDR3: CASSHGQGGGEAFF

J: TRBJ2-2
V: TRBV4-1
D: .
size: few
DNA: TGCGCCAGCAGCCCCTCCCGGGAAAACGGGGAGCTGTTTTTT
CDR3: CASSPSRENGELFF

J: TRBJ2-5
V: TRBV15
D: TRBD2
size: few
DNA: TGTGCCACCAGCAGAAATATGGGGAGCGGGAGCGAGACCCAGTACTTC
CDR3: CATSRNMGSGSETQYF

J: TRBJ2-3
V: TRBV2
D: TRBD2
size: .
DNA: TGTGCCAGCTCTAGCGGGTTCGGCACAGATACGCAGTATTTT
CDR3: CASSSGFGTDTQYF

J: TRBJ2-7
V: TRBV20-1
D: .
size: .
DNA: TGCAGTGCATACCTAGATTACGAGCAGTACTTC
CDR3: CSAYLDYEQYF

J: TRBJ1-5
V: TRBV19
D: TRBD1
size: .
DNA: TGTGCCAGTAGTATCGGACAGGGGGGGAATCAGCCCCAGCATTTT
CDR3: CASSIGQGGNQPQHF

J: TRBJ1-3
V: TRBV7-9
D: .
size: .
DNA: TGTGCCAGCAGCTTAGCGCGGGGGCCAAGCTCTGGAAACACCATATATTTT
CDR3: CASSLARGPSSGNTIYF

J: TRBJ1-1
V: TRBV29-1
D: TRBD1
size: .
DNA: TGCAGCGTTGCGGACAGGTTGGTTACGCCCGAAGCTTTCTTT
CDR3: CSVADRLVTPEAFF

J: TRBJ2-2
V: TRBV13
D: .
size: .
DNA: TGTGCCAGCAGCTTACTCAGTATCACCGGGGAGCTGTTTTTT
CDR3: CASSLLSITGELFF

J: TRBJ2-1
V: TRBV7-9
D: .
size: few
DNA: TGTGCCAGCAGCTCCTCAGGGCGTGATGGGAATGAGCAGTTCTTC
CDR3: CASSSSGRDGNEQFF

J: TRBJ2-3
V: TRBV6-6
D: .
size: .
DNA: TGTGCCAGCAGTTACTCGGCCTTCACAGATACGCAGTATTTT
CDR3: CASSYSAFTDTQYF